Listed below are T cell receptor beta chains from one sample, sequenced in a study of blood T cells in healthy people across ages. TCRdb reanalysed the 5' RACE reads using MiXCR and keeps one entry per CDR3 protein. The sample lists around 1,700,000 distinct CDR3 sequences, 28% occurring once. The sample comprised blood. These receptors were collected from a young woman in good health. CDR3s include the opening cysteine and the closing phenylalanine or tryptophan. D genes are given only for firm matches. Only some rows state a clone size, as once, few, many or a class for expanded clones.

j_call: TRBJ1-6
d_call: NA
v_call: TRBV6-6
clone_size: few
cdr3_aa: CASSPWKGNNSPLHF
cdr3_nt: TGTGCCAGCAGTCCATGGAAGGGGAATAATTCACCCCTCCACTTT

j_call: TRBJ1-2
d_call: NA
v_call: TRBV2
clone_size: few
cdr3_aa: CASSERGSYGYTF
cdr3_nt: TGTGCCAGCAGTGAGCGGGGAAGCTATGGCTACACCTTC

j_call: TRBJ2-4
d_call: NA
v_call: TRBV5-5
clone_size: many
cdr3_aa: CASSIGTNIQYF
cdr3_nt: TGTGCCAGCAGCATTGGGACCAACATTCAGTACTTC

j_call: TRBJ2-7
d_call: TRBD1
v_call: TRBV11-2
clone_size: NA
cdr3_aa: CASSSPTGIYEQYF
cdr3_nt: TGTGCCAGCAGCTCCCCGACAGGGATCTACGAGCAGTACTTC

j_call: TRBJ2-3
d_call: TRBD2
v_call: TRBV7-2
clone_size: NA
cdr3_aa: CASSFLTSGRAKDTQYF
cdr3_nt: TGTGCCAGCAGCTTCTTGACTAGCGGGAGGGCCAAGGATACGCAGTATTTT

j_call: TRBJ2-7
d_call: TRBD2
v_call: TRBV5-1
clone_size: many
cdr3_aa: CASSSGLARAYEQYF
cdr3_nt: TGCGCCAGCAGCTCCGGACTAGCGAGGGCCTACGAGCAGTACTTC

j_call: TRBJ2-7
d_call: NA
v_call: TRBV20-1
clone_size: few
cdr3_aa: CSARDSQGGTDEQYF
cdr3_nt: TGCAGTGCTAGAGACTCTCAGGGAGGTACCGACGAGCAGTACTTC

j_call: TRBJ1-4
d_call: NA
v_call: TRBV7-9
clone_size: NA
cdr3_aa: CASSLASVPEKLFF
cdr3_nt: TGCGCCAGCAGCTTAGCGTCCGTCCCGGAAAAACTGTTTTTT

j_call: TRBJ1-1
d_call: TRBD1
v_call: TRBV20-1
clone_size: NA
cdr3_aa: CSARPQQGANTEAFF
cdr3_nt: TGCAGTGCTAGACCTCAACAGGGGGCGAACACTGAAGCTTTCTTT

j_call: TRBJ2-1
d_call: TRBD2
v_call: TRBV9
clone_size: NA
cdr3_aa: CASSTGGGPPGNEQFF
cdr3_nt: TGTGCCAGCAGCACCGGGGGGGGCCCCCCAGGCAATGAGCAGTTCTTC

j_call: TRBJ1-2
d_call: NA
v_call: TRBV7-9
clone_size: few
cdr3_aa: CASSGIEAGWDYGYTF
cdr3_nt: TGTGCCAGCAGCGGAATCGAAGCGGGGTGGGACTATGGCTACACCTTC

j_call: TRBJ2-3
d_call: TRBD2
v_call: TRBV5-1
clone_size: few
cdr3_aa: CASRVGGRYTQYF
cdr3_nt: TGCGCCAGCAGGGTCGGGGGGAGGTATACGCAGTATTTT

j_call: TRBJ2-7
d_call: TRBD1
v_call: TRBV7-9
clone_size: NA
cdr3_aa: CASSFPPGTASYEQYF
cdr3_nt: TGTGCCAGCAGCTTCCCTCCCGGGACAGCCTCCTACGAGCAGTACTTC

j_call: TRBJ2-6
d_call: NA
v_call: TRBV12-3/TRBV12-4
clone_size: NA
cdr3_aa: CASSFRRPGDNVLTF
cdr3_nt: TGTGCCAGCAGTTTTCGCAGACCCGGGGACAACGTCCTGACTTTC

j_call: TRBJ2-7
d_call: NA
v_call: TRBV20-1
clone_size: many
cdr3_aa: CSARAPTYYEQYF
cdr3_nt: TGCAGTGCTAGGGCCCCGACCTACTACGAGCAGTACTTC

j_call: TRBJ2-7
d_call: NA
v_call: TRBV12-3/TRBV12-4
clone_size: many
cdr3_aa: CASSIWSSYEQYF
cdr3_nt: TGTGCCAGCAGTATCTGGAGCTCCTACGAGCAGTACTTC

j_call: TRBJ2-1
d_call: TRBD1
v_call: TRBV28
clone_size: few
cdr3_aa: CASSPHTGANSYNEQFF
cdr3_nt: TGTGCCAGCAGTCCACACACAGGGGCTAACTCCTACAATGAGCAGTTCTTC

j_call: TRBJ2-3
d_call: TRBD2
v_call: TRBV10-1
clone_size: few
cdr3_aa: CASSDRGGSDTQYF
cdr3_nt: TGCGCCAGCAGTGACCGGGGGGGGTCGGATACGCAGTATTTT

j_call: TRBJ2-7
d_call: TRBD2
v_call: TRBV11-2
clone_size: NA
cdr3_aa: CASRGWRESSNEQYF
cdr3_nt: TGTGCCAGCAGGGGCTGGCGGGAGTCATCCAATGAGCAGTACTTC

j_call: TRBJ2-1
d_call: NA
v_call: TRBV5-6
clone_size: few
cdr3_aa: CASSLLSSSSYNEQFF
cdr3_nt: TGTGCCAGCAGCTTGTTATCTTCGAGCTCCTACAATGAGCAGTTCTTC

j_call: TRBJ1-5
d_call: NA
v_call: TRBV2
clone_size: few
cdr3_aa: CASSEGLIRDRPQHF
cdr3_nt: TGTGCCAGCAGTGAAGGTTTAATCCGAGATCGGCCCCAGCATTTT

j_call: TRBJ1-1
d_call: NA
v_call: TRBV16
clone_size: NA
cdr3_aa: CASSQGPRGAGGTEAFF
cdr3_nt: TGTGCCAGCAGCCAGGGCCCCCGCGGGGCGGGAGGCACTGAAGCTTTCTTT